This TCR beta chain was identified in a study of blood T cell repertoires in COVID-19. Across the study: Some COVID-19 samples were acute and others convalescent; all came from the United States, Italy and Spain. Nucleic acid was either cDNA or gDNA, and it came from T cells, B-cell-depleted T cells, or PBMCs.

The CDR3 covers 18 residues. The junction had 14 bases not matched to a gene; V was cut back by 2 bases and J by 3 bases. CDR1 SGHRS and CDR2 YFSETQ come from the germline V gene. As originally analysed: Reference gene primers were amplified, and this amplification served to estimate nucleated cell counts. The protocol was immunoSEQ multiplex PCR, while the TCRdb copy is restricted to in-frame clones and leaves out a portion. That table gives V, J and clone size, and the DNA gave D and trimming. The sample has 200,000 to 300,000 clones, over 70% seen once. The receptor was derived from a woman older than 75 with acute or convalescent COVID-19. Sequencing was done on a sample of peripheral blood. The chain is built from TRBV5-1 and TRBJ1-2; TRBD1 agrees at 9 bases. CDR3 amino acids: CASSLSGQGLSSYYGYTF. The DNA for the CDR3 is TGCGCCAGCAGCTTATCGGGACAGGGATTATCTTCCTACTATGGCTACACCTTC.